These 8 T cell receptor beta chains came from one sample sequenced in a study of a mutant IDH1 vaccine in newly diagnosed glioma. Sample time point: baseline, week 1 (first vaccination visit). Indicated treatment: pre-vaccination baseline after standard-of-care therapy. The data were produced by immunoSEQ multiplex PCR, yet TCRdb's version contains in-frame clones alone and is incomplete. The table lists some 95,000 clones, around 80% of them singletons. Source: PBMCs, taken from a glioma patient treated with radiotherapy, temozolomide or both. The receptors derive from a man aged 40-55 years with glioma.

This chain uses TRBV7-6 with TRBJ1-4; TRBD1 matches 10 bases. The CDR3 length is 14 residues. Germline V gene lookup returns CDR1 SGHVS and CDR2 FNYEAQ. V gave up 1 base and J gave up 7 bases; unmatched junction bases: 0. The chain's CDR3 is CASSLGTGGEKLFF. CDR3 DNA sequence: TGTGCCAGCAGCTTAGGGACAGGGGGTGAAAAACTGTTTTTT.

The chain carries TRBV6-5 and TRBJ2-7; TRBD1 matches 7 bases. The CDR3 is 13 residues long. V gave up 2 bases and J gave up 6 bases; unmatched junction bases: 4. CDR1 and CDR2 from the germline V gene are MNHEY and SVGAGI. In DNA, the CDR3 is TGTGCCAGCAGTTACGGGACAGTCGGCGAGCAGTACTTC. It specifies CASSYGTVGEQYF.

The chain employs TRBV10-3 and TRBJ2-5; maybe TRBD1 (6 bases). This CDR3 spans 12 amino acids. Trimming removed 8 bases from V and 0 bases from J, with 7 bases in between. Germline values: CDR1 ENHRY, CDR2 SYGVKD. CDR3 protein: CAIGQNQETQYF. Here the CDR3 DNA reads TGTGCCATCGGACAGAACCAAGAGACCCAGTACTTC.

This sequence joins TRBV5-1 and TRBJ1-1; TRBD1 agrees at 10 bases. Looked up from germline, CDR1 is SGHRS and CDR2 is YFSETQ. After removal of 6 bases from V and 1 base from J, the junction contained 9 bases not matched to a gene. The CDR3 is made up of 16 amino acids. CDR3 nucleotide sequence: TGCGCCAGCACCCTCTTGACAGGGGGCAGGAACACTGAAGCTTTCTTT. This codes for CASTLLTGGRNTEAFF.

This chain links TRBV10-3 with TRBJ2-2; D possibly matches TRBD1 or TRBD2 (7 bases each). The CDR3 contains 15 residues. Trimming shortened V by 3 bases and J by 6 bases, and 14 bases separated the two germline ends. CDR1 is ENHRY, CDR2 SYGVKD, per germline. DNA of the CDR3: TGTGCCATCAGTGATGCCAGGGGGGGTCCCGGGGAGCTGTTTTTT. It codes for CAISDARGGPGELFF.

The chain uses TRBV21-1 and TRBJ2-5; no check of the table's D call, TRBD2, against the DNA was made. TRBV21-1 is marked as a pseudogene. CDR3 length: 12 amino acids. The CDR3, as DNA: TGTGCCACCCCTTACACTGGCGGGCCCCAGTACTTC. Protein: CATPYTGGPQYF.

The rearrangement uses TRBV28 and TRBJ2-7; 9 bases map to TRBD2. Germline CDR1 MDHEN, CDR2 SYDVKM. V lost 3 bases, J lost 4 bases, and 16 bases stayed unmatched. The CDR3 is made up of 18 amino acids. DNA for the CDR3: TGTGCCAGCAGTTTCCCCCCTTTGGGGAGCGGGAGGATGTACGAGCAGTACTTC. Translating gives CASSFPPLGSGRMYEQYF.

The chain joins TRBV28 to TRBJ2-7, with a weak D call TRBD1 (7 bases). Germline CDR1 MDHEN, CDR2 SYDVKM. Between the trimmed V and J ends, which lost 6 bases and 6 bases, there was a span of 30 bases. CDR3 length: 18 residues. Here the CDR3 DNA reads TGTGCCAGCAGCTCATGGATCCAGGGGGGAACTACTAGAGGCGAGCAGTACTTC. Translated: CASSSWIQGGTTRGEQYF.